These T cell receptor beta chains were read from a single sample in a study of T-cell memory formation after mild COVID-19. TCRdb reanalysed the 5' RACE reads using MiXCR and keeps one entry per CDR3 protein. The sample has more than 120,000 distinct CDR3 sequences, about 19% seen once; the top ten hold approximately 2%. The specimen sequenced was PBMCs or a T cell subset sorted from them (not recorded which). These receptors were collected from an adult woman who had mild COVID-19 (a few samples of this study predate the infection). Cell type and time point are not known. The conserved cysteine and the conserved F or W are not part of the CDR3 here. Each record gives: J gene, V gene, D gene, CDR3 protein. D genes are given only for firm matches.

>TRBJ2-7|TRBV24-1|TRBD1
ATSDSGTGINEQY
>TRBJ2-3|TRBV6-6|TRBD1
ASTARDRGRDTQY
>TRBJ2-1|TRBV12-3/TRBV12-4|TRBD2
ASSLLGLGANEQF
>TRBJ1-2|TRBV4-1|TRBD1
ASSQGLGTGVYGYT
>TRBJ1-5|TRBV10-3|TRBD1
AISPGQLQPQH
>TRBJ2-3|TRBV7-9|.
ASSFEGTTDTQY
>TRBJ2-1|TRBV24-1|TRBD1
ATSELRDRDENEQF
>TRBJ2-1|TRBV5-6|.
ASSRRIINEQF
>TRBJ2-1|TRBV24-1|.
ATSDLAVRAGNEQF
>TRBJ2-1|TRBV5-1|.
ASSVGETYNEQF
>TRBJ2-1|TRBV29-1|TRBD2
SVRLAGGNEQF
>TRBJ2-5|TRBV12-3/TRBV12-4|.
ASSSSDSQETQY
>TRBJ2-3|TRBV7-9|TRBD2
ASSLGETGGRTDTQY
>TRBJ2-3|TRBV9|.
ASSVELTGASDTQY
>TRBJ1-1|TRBV12-3/TRBV12-4|.
ASSLDNRVLNTEAF
>TRBJ2-7|TRBV7-2|TRBD2
ASRPPSGTYEQY
>TRBJ2-3|TRBV7-9|.
ATTPYGGPTDTQY
>TRBJ1-5|TRBV7-2|.
ASSLGQSNQPQH
>TRBJ2-1|TRBV5-1|.
ASSLEVAGSEQF
>TRBJ2-7|TRBV2|.
ASSEVTGFSSYEQY
>TRBJ1-1|TRBV4-3|.
ASSPDQPPFGPMNTEAF
>TRBJ2-5|TRBV24-1|.
ATRKRAGETQY
>TRBJ1-5|TRBV12-3/TRBV12-4|.
ASRLGDWARQPQH
>TRBJ2-1|TRBV5-1|.
ASSLALSEQF
>TRBJ2-3|TRBV20-1|.
SARRGTDTQY
>TRBJ2-3|TRBV24-1|TRBD2
ATSLRLASSTDTQY
>TRBJ2-1|TRBV12-3/TRBV12-4|TRBD2
ASSPVDRLAGVHEQF
>TRBJ2-3|TRBV2|TRBD1
ASSSGQEVDGTDTQY
>TRBJ1-1|TRBV12-3/TRBV12-4|TRBD1
ASSVGQPLNTEAF
>TRBJ2-3|TRBV7-9|.
ASNLGAGLDTQY
>TRBJ1-2|TRBV5-1|.
ASSFESRGGYT
>TRBJ2-3|TRBV5-1|.
ASSLNVLDTQY
>TRBJ2-7|TRBV7-9|.
ASSVSYEQY